Shown below are 26 T cell receptor beta chains from a single sample sequenced in a study of blood T cell repertoires in COVID-19. Profiling relied on immunoSEQ multiplex PCR, and the TCRdb table lists in-frame clones only, not all of them. Of 50,000 to 55,000 clones in the sample, more than 75% were seen once. Specimen: peripheral blood. Receptor source: a man between 50 and 59 years old with acute or convalescent COVID-19.

This clone occurred once. V is TRBV5-1 and J is TRBJ2-3, with 9 positions matching TRBD2. There are 16 residues in the CDR3. The V segment lost 1 base and the J segment 0 bases; nucleotides outside the gene matches: 3. Germline V lookup: CDR1 SGHRS, CDR2 YFSETQ. The chain's CDR3 is CASSLPTSGSTDTQYF. Written as DNA, the CDR3 is TGCGCCAGCAGCTTGCCGACTAGCGGCAGCACAGATACGCAGTATTTT.

The chain employs TRBV5-1 and TRBJ2-7, with D perhaps TRBD1 (5 bases). The V gene lost 4 bases and the J gene lost 2 bases, with 10 bases spanning the gap. The germline V gene encodes CDR1 SGHRS and CDR2 YFSETQ. The CDR3 is 13 amino acids. For the CDR3, the DNA is TGCGCCAGCAGCATCACAGGTGCCTACGAGCAGTACTTC. It specifies CASSITGAYEQYF.

The rearrangement links TRBV19 to TRBJ1-5; unclear D gene. CDR3 size: 14 residues. The V and J ends lost 5 bases and 5 bases respectively, with 13 bases between them. Germline V CDR1 and CDR2: LNHDA, SQIVND (reference sequence). CDR3: CASSFRELYQPQHF. Here the CDR3 DNA reads TGTGCCAGTAGTTTCCGGGAATTATATCAGCCCCAGCATTTT.

This rearrangement joins TRBV6-1 to TRBJ2-1; 13 bases agree with TRBD2. This CDR3 comprises 15 residues. Germline trimming cut 2 bases from V and 6 bases from J; bases unmatched to any gene: 1. Germline CDR1 reads MNHNS; CDR2 reads SASEGT. CDR3 region: CASSEWTSGSNEQFF. CDR3 in DNA: TGTGCCAGCAGTGAATGGACTAGCGGGAGCAATGAGCAGTTCTTC.

The chain is built from TRBV9 and TRBJ2-1, with D possibly TRBD2 on 6 matching bases. Germline-derived CDR1 and CDR2 are SGDLS and YYNGEE. The length of the CDR3 is 16 residues. Trimming left V 1 base short and J 0 bases short, with 11 bases between. The CDR3 DNA follows: TGTGCCAGCAGCGTATCGGGGGTCAGCTCCTACAATGAGCAGTTCTTC. Translation gives CASSVSGVSSYNEQFF.

The chain joins TRBV6-5 to TRBJ1-4; no firm D call. The CDR3 runs 14 residues. The germline V gene encodes CDR1 MNHEY and CDR2 SVGAGI. The ends were cut back, 5 bases at V and 6 bases at J, with 13 bases in the middle. The CDR3: CASSPRHRDEKLFF. DNA of the CDR3: TGTGCCAGCAGTCCCAGGCATCGCGATGAAAAACTGTTTTTT.

This chain connects TRBV6-4 to TRBJ2-1; 10 bases line up with TRBD2. Losses at the gene ends were 2 bases for V and 8 bases for J; bases not matched to a gene: 6. Germline values: CDR1 MRHNA, CDR2 SNTAGT. This CDR3 contains 15 residues. CDR3 sequence reads: CASSDSGRAGDEQFF. CDR3 bases: TGTGCCAGCAGTGACAGCGGGAGGGCTGGGGATGAGCAGTTCTTC.

The genes are TRBV13 and TRBJ2-7; 13 bases are shared with TRBD2. Germline V lookup: CDR1 PRHDT, CDR2 FYEKMQ (reference sequence). The V and J ends lost 5 bases and 6 bases, in that order; junction bases with no gene match: 4. The CDR3 covers 14 residues. The DNA of the CDR3 is TGTGCCAGCAGCACCGGGACTAGCGGGACCGAGCAGTACTTC. It encodes CASSTGTSGTEQYF.

This chain uses TRBV20-1 with TRBJ2-1, with a weak D call TRBD1 (6 bases). Germline V gene sequence: CDR1 DFQATT, CDR2 SNEGSKA (reference sequence). The CDR3 is 14 residues long. Trimming removed 3 bases at V and 6 bases at J, with 15 bases between. DNA for the CDR3: TGCAGTGCTAGTCCCATGGTAGGGGGCAATGAGCAGTTCTTC. Amino acid sequence: CSASPMVGGNEQFF.

The chain has TRBV9 and TRBJ1-2; the D is unclear. CDR1 SGDLS and CDR2 YYNGEE come from the germline V gene. The CDR3 spans 14 residues. Between the trimmed V and J ends, which lost 4 bases and 7 bases, there was a span of 17 bases. The CDR3 protein is CASSPRGRYGGYTF. The CDR3 region has the DNA TGTGCCAGCAGCCCCCGGGGTAGGTACGGTGGCTACACCTTC.

This chain uses TRBV28 with TRBJ1-6; 9 nucleotides agree with TRBD1. The CDR3 spans 15 residues. Germline V gene data show CDR1 as MDHEN and CDR2 as SYDVKM. V trimming: 6 bases; J trimming: 10 bases; junction bases outside the gene matches: 10. In DNA, the CDR3 is TGTGCCAGCAGCCCCCCGGGACAGGGAAGATCACCCCTCCACTTT. Translated: CASSPPGQGRSPLHF.

The chain carries TRBV28 and TRBJ1-1, with no clear D. This CDR3 is built from 14 residues. Looked up from germline, CDR1 is MDHEN and CDR2 is SYDVKM. V was clipped by 7 bases and J by 6 bases, with 18 bases between them. The CDR3 protein is CASKAADLYAEAFF. Written as DNA, the CDR3 is TGTGCCAGCAAGGCGGCGGACTTATATGCTGAAGCTTTCTTT.

V gene TRBV9 combines with J gene TRBJ2-1, with 8 bases fitting TRBD2. Germline loops: CDR1 SGDLS, CDR2 YYNGEE. CDR3 size: 16 residues. Losses at the gene ends were 1 base for V and 6 bases for J; bases not matched to a gene: 9. CDR3 in DNA: TGTGCCAGCAGCGTAACACTCGGGACTAGTCTCAATGAGCAGTTCTTC. Protein: CASSVTLGTSLNEQFF.

The rearrangement uses TRBV19 and TRBJ2-1; 11 bases agree with TRBD2. Germline assignment: CDR1 LNHDA and CDR2 SQIVND (reference sequence). This CDR3 has 16 amino acids. Trimming took 3 bases from V and 7 from J; bases not matched to a gene: 8. CDR3: CASSIILAGAGNEQFF. The CDR3 DNA follows: TGTGCCAGTAGTATCATACTAGCGGGGGCCGGGAATGAGCAGTTCTTC.

The gene calls are TRBV14 and TRBJ2-2; no definite D call. Germline CDR1 SGHDN, CDR2 FVKESK. The CDR3 spans 17 residues. With 0 bases removed from V and 4 bases from J, the gap between germline ends came to 15 bases. DNA for the CDR3: TGTGCCAGCAGCCAAGACCTGAACTCTCCGAGCACCGGGGAGCTGTTTTTT. Encoded protein: CASSQDLNSPSTGELFF. The variable domain in full, completed from reference TRBV14 and TRBJ2-2, reads EAGVTQFPSHSVIEKGQTVTLRCDPISGHDNLYWYRRVMGKEIKFLLHFVKESKQDESGMPNNRFLAERTGGTYSTLKVQPAELEDSGVYFCASSQDLNSPSTGELFFGEGSRLTVL.

The genes are TRBV10-3 and TRBJ2-6; tentatively, D is TRBD2 (7 bases). V lost 0 bases, J lost 0 bases, and 12 bases lay in between. The CDR3 is 18 amino acids. In germline, CDR1 is ENHRY, CDR2 SYGVKD. The CDR3 region has the DNA TGTGCCATCAGTGAGTCGCGGGGGCTAGGCTCTGGGGCCAACGTCCTGACTTTC. The encoded protein is CAISESRGLGSGANVLTF.

The chain is built from TRBV11-3 and TRBJ2-2; D remains ambiguous. V was pared by 4 bases and J by 7 bases, with 13 bases between. This CDR3 is built from 14 residues. The V gene's germline CDR1 is SGHNT and CDR2 YENEEA. CDR3 in DNA: TGTGCCAGCAGCTCCAAACTCCATTTCGGGGAGCTGTTTTTT. Amino acids: CASSSKLHFGELFF.

The chain has TRBV5-1 and TRBJ2-2; D call uncertain. Germline V gives CDR1 SGHRS, CDR2 YFSETQ. The CDR3 spans 15 residues. Trimming left V 1 base short and J 4 bases short, with 11 bases between. The CDR3 protein is CASSLRQILTGELFF. The CDR3 DNA reads as TGCGCCAGCAGCTTGCGTCAGATCCTCACCGGGGAGCTGTTTTTT. Filled out from reference TRBV5-1 and TRBJ2-2, the complete variable domain reads KAGVTQTPRYLIKTRGQQVTLSCSPISGHRSVSWYQQTPGQGLQFLFEYFSETQRNKGNFPGRFSGRQFSNSRSEMNVSTLELGDSALYLCASSLRQILTGELFFGEGSRLTVL.

This chain links TRBV6-4 with TRBJ2-5; 10 positions match TRBD2. Germline V gene lookup returns CDR1 MRHNA and CDR2 SNTAGT. CDR3 size: 15 residues. The trim removed 6 bases at V and 5 bases at J, leaving 9 bases unmatched. The DNA for the CDR3 is TGTGCCAGCAGCCCGAGCGGGGGGGCGGCGGAGACCCAGTACTTC. Translated: CASSPSGGAAETQYF.

The rearrangement uses TRBV19 and TRBJ2-7; TRBD1 is a possible D gene (6 bases). The V end lost 1 base, the J end lost 2 bases, and 9 bases lay between the germline ends. The V gene's germline CDR1 is LNHDA and CDR2 SQIVND (reference sequence). This CDR3 comprises 14 residues. CDR3 sequence: CASSIGTGTYEQYF. Written as DNA, the CDR3 is TGTGCCAGTAGTATAGGTACAGGGACCTACGAGCAGTACTTC.

The chain combines TRBV15 with TRBJ2-1; tentatively, D is TRBD2 (6 bases). Germline V lookup: CDR1 LNHNV, CDR2 YYDKDF (reference sequence). The CDR3 totals 16 residues. Trimming shortened V by 3 bases and J by 6 bases, and 18 bases separated the two germline ends. Here the CDR3 DNA reads TGTGCCACCAGCAGGCCTCTAGGGAGGACATCCAATGAGCAGTTCTTC. Translated, it gives CATSRPLGRTSNEQFF.

This chain uses TRBV9 with TRBJ2-1; D remains ambiguous. CDR1 and CDR2 (germline): SGDLS, YYNGEE. V was trimmed by 5 bases and J by 3 bases, leaving 9 bases between them. The CDR3 is 13 residues long. CDR3 residues: CASSAALYNEQFF. For the CDR3, the DNA is TGTGCCAGCAGTGCGGCCCTCTACAATGAGCAGTTCTTC.

This clone was counted only a few times. The chain couples TRBV25-1 to TRBJ1-6; 8 positions agree with TRBD1. Germline trimming cut 6 bases from V and 15 bases from J; bases unmatched to any gene: 4. The CDR3 length is 11 residues. Germline lookup yields CDR1 MGHDK and CDR2 SYGVNS. The CDR3 DNA reads TGTGCCAGCAGAACAGGGGGGCTCCTCCACTTT. It is translated as CASRTGGLLHF.

The chain recombines TRBV7-3 with TRBJ2-2; D remains unclear. This CDR3 has 14 residues. Germline assignment: CDR1 SGHTA and CDR2 FQGTGA. Trimming cost V 2 bases and J 3 bases, with 7 bases left between them. This chain's CDR3 is CASSLQVDTGELFF. The CDR3 DNA follows: TGTGCCAGCAGCTTACAGGTTGACACCGGGGAGCTGTTTTTT.

This chain joins TRBV30 and TRBJ1-6, with D hard to call. Trimming took off 0 bases at V and 7 bases at J, with 10 bases between the two ends. This CDR3 has 14 amino acids. Germline CDR1 GTSNPN, CDR2 SVGIG (reference sequence). CDR3 in amino acids: CAWSVSLGNSPLHF. The CDR3 DNA is TGTGCCTGGAGTGTATCGCTGGGCAATTCACCCCTCCACTTT.

This sequence joins TRBV11-1 and TRBJ2-7, with D possibly matching TRBD1 (6 bases). The ends were cut back, 5 bases at V and 9 bases at J, with 23 bases in the middle. Per germline, CDR1 SGHAT and CDR2 FQDESV (reference sequence). This CDR3 comprises 15 residues. The CDR3 reads CASSHGQMSPLGQYF. The CDR3 DNA sequence: TGTGCCAGCAGCCATGGACAGATGAGCCCATTGGGGCAGTACTTC.